The 15 T cell receptor beta chains listed next were all sequenced from one sample in a study of siplizumab effects on memory and regulatory T cells. TCRdb's table, derived via immunoSEQ multiplex PCR, lists solely in-frame clones and lacks some. The sample holds 90,000 to 95,000 clones; roughly 95% are singletons and the top ten take 0.025% to 0.035%. Specimen: naive CD4+ T cells sorted from blood. These receptors were obtained from a human donor in good health.

This sequence joins TRBV7-2 and TRBJ1-3; 7 bases line up with TRBD1. CDR1 and CDR2 from the germline V gene are SGHTA and FQGNSA. V was pared by 4 bases and J by 4 bases, with 4 bases of the junction left unmatched. The length of the CDR3 is 14 residues. As DNA, the CDR3 is TGTGCCAGCAGCTCCAGGGGGAGCGGAAACACCATATATTTT. As protein: CASSSRGSGNTIYF.

This chain connects TRBV5-1 to TRBJ2-2; 7 bases are a match to TRBD2. CDR1 and CDR2 (germline): SGHRS, YFSETQ. CDR3 length: 16 amino acids. V lost 3 bases and J lost 4; bases outside the gene matches: 9. The CDR3 DNA reads as TGCGCCAGCAGCTGGAGCTTGGGACTAAGCACCGGGGAGCTGTTTTTT. Translation: CASSWSLGLSTGELFF.

CDR3 sequence (DNA): TGTGCCAGCAGTGATCTACCTGCTTATAATTCACCCCTCCACTTT. This gives the protein CASSDLPAYNSPLHF. This chain uses TRBV25-1 with TRBJ1-6; D is unclear. Deletions cut 3 bases from V and 4 bases from J, with 10 bases between. From germline, CDR1 is MGHDK and CDR2 SYGVNS. This CDR3 spans 15 amino acids.

This chain uses TRBV19 with TRBJ1-1, with 12 nucleotides matching TRBD1. V lost 10 bases, J lost 10 bases, and 16 bases stayed unmatched. The V gene's germline CDR1 is LNHDA and CDR2 SQIVND (reference sequence). CDR3 length equals 15 residues. This CDR3 is CATSLGQGALGGAFF. The CDR3 nucleotides read TGTGCCACGTCCCTGGGACAGGGGGCATTAGGAGGAGCTTTCTTT. Full variable domain (remainder filled in from reference TRBV19 and TRBJ1-1): DGGITQSPKYLFRKEGQNVTLSCEQNLNHDAMYWYRQDPGQGLRLIYYSQIVNDFQKGDIAEGYSVSREKKESFPLTVTSAQKNPTAFYLCATSLGQGALGGAFFGQGTRLTVV.

This chain joins TRBV7-9 and TRBJ2-3; D is perhaps TRBD1 or TRBD2 (5 bases each). The CDR3 loop spans 17 amino acids. The V end was cut by 3 bases, the J end by 2 bases, with 18 bases between. Germline V CDR1 and CDR2: SEHNR, FQNEAQ (reference sequence). This chain's CDR3 is CASSLPLRDEVTDTQYF. The DNA of the CDR3 is TGTGCCAGCAGCTTGCCGTTGAGGGACGAGGTCACAGATACGCAGTATTTT.

V usage is TRBV5-4 and J usage is TRBJ1-3, with a tentative D call TRBD1 (6 bases). V lost 2 bases to trimming and J lost 2 bases, with 14 bases between them. Germline-derived CDR1 and CDR2 are SGHNT and YYREEE (reference sequence). CDR3 length: 16 amino acids. As DNA, the CDR3 is TGTGCCAGCAGCTTTGGCGAGGGGGTAACTGGAAACACCATATATTTT. This gives the protein CASSFGEGVTGNTIYF.

The V and J genes are TRBV2 and TRBJ2-2; TRBD2 agrees at 9 bases. V was pared by 6 bases and J by 6 bases, with 8 bases of the junction left unmatched. CDR1 is SNHLY and CDR2 is FYNNEI in the germline V gene. The CDR3 runs 15 residues. This chain's CDR3 is CASRLSGGFSGELFF. The CDR3 DNA reads TGTGCCAGCAGACTTAGCGGGGGTTTTTCCGGGGAGCTGTTTTTT.

This clone was seen just once. This chain connects TRBV11-1 to TRBJ1-1, with TRBD1 as a possible D gene (6 bases). CDR1 and CDR2 from the germline V gene are SGHAT and FQDESV (reference sequence). The V end lost 7 bases, the J end lost 4 bases, and 19 bases lay between the germline ends. The CDR3 totals 15 residues. Here the CDR3 DNA reads TGTGCCAGCACCCTCTCGAGGGGGTTTCGCACTGAAGCTTTCTTT. This translates into CASTLSRGFRTEAFF. Looking up the rest from reference TRBV11-1 and TRBJ1-1 gives the full variable domain: EAEVAQSPRYKITEKSQAVAFWCDPISGHATLYWYRQILGQGPELLVQFQDESVVDDSQLPKDRFSAERLKGVDSTLKIQPAELGDSAMYLCASTLSRGFRTEAFFGQGTRLTVV.

The chain combines TRBV6-5 with TRBJ2-1; possibly TRBD2 for D (6 bases). Trimming cost V 7 bases and J 0 bases, with 13 bases left between them. The CDR3 length is 15 residues. Germline V gene data show CDR1 as MNHEY and CDR2 as SVGAGI. The CDR3 region is CASTAGTSSYNEQFF. The DNA of the CDR3 is TGTGCCAGCACCGCGGGGACCTCCTCCTACAATGAGCAGTTCTTC.

This chain uses TRBV12-5 with TRBJ2-7; weak D call: TRBD2 (7 bases). Per germline, CDR1 LGHNT and CDR2 FRNRAP. V lost 2 bases to trimming and J lost 3 bases, with 11 bases between them. The CDR3 is 14 amino acids. The CDR3 is CASGLRGAHYEQYF. The CDR3 DNA sequence: TGTGCTAGTGGTTTGCGGGGGGCCCACTACGAGCAGTACTTC.

As DNA, the CDR3 is TGTGCCAGCAGCACGCGCCCCGGGACAGGGGATAACACTGAAGCTTTCTTT. Encoded protein: CASSTRPGTGDNTEAFF. The J gene is TRBJ1-1, the V gene TRBV9; 10 nucleotides agree with TRBD1. The CDR3 is 17 amino acids. Unmatched junction bases numbered 11, after V lost 4 bases and J lost 2 bases. Germline-derived CDR1 and CDR2 are SGDLS and YYNGEE.

The V gene is TRBV10-3, the J gene TRBJ2-3, with 15 bases matching TRBD2. This CDR3 region has 19 residues. Per germline, CDR1 ENHRY and CDR2 SYGVKD. Losses at the gene ends were 4 bases for V and 0 bases for J; bases not matched to a gene: 8. CDR3 region: CAISGQGTSGGSSTDTQYF. CDR3 nucleotide sequence: TGTGCCATCAGTGGTCAGGGGACTAGCGGGGGGTCGAGCACAGATACGCAGTATTTT.

In its sample, this clone was seen once. The J gene is TRBJ1-1, the V gene TRBV15, with TRBD1 as a possible D gene (5 bases). The CDR3 runs 14 residues. Germline V gene data show CDR1 as LNHNV and CDR2 as YYDKDF (reference sequence). V lost 7 bases, J lost 0 bases, and 12 bases lay in between. In nucleotides, the CDR3 is TGTGCCACCATGATAGGGACCATGAACACTGAAGCTTTCTTT. It specifies CATMIGTMNTEAFF.

The CDR3 here is CASSYDGLGPGNTIYF. The DNA of the CDR3 is TGTGCCAGCAGTTACGACGGTTTAGGTCCTGGAAACACCATATATTTT. The chain combines TRBV6-5 with TRBJ1-3; D is undetermined. V gave up 2 bases and J gave up 2 bases, with 13 bases separating them. CDR1 is MNHEY and CDR2 is SVGAGI in the germline V gene. The CDR3 is 16 amino acids.

This chain joins TRBV7-3 and TRBJ2-6, with D possibly matching TRBD1 (5 bases). The CDR3 length is 14 residues. Looked up from germline, CDR1 is SGHTA and CDR2 is FQGTGA. V lost 5 bases and J 1 base, leaving 6 bases between the germline ends. The CDR3 DNA is TGTGCCAGCAGCCCAGGGTCTGGGGCCAACGTCCTGACTTTC. Residues: CASSPGSGANVLTF.